The rows below give T cell receptor beta chains drawn from one sample of a study of OX40 agonist ivuxolimab in advanced cancers. Generated by immunoSEQ multiplex PCR, the TCRdb table keeps only in-frame clones and is missing some. The top ten hold around 5.1% of the sample, which has fewer than 80,000 clones, 75% to 90% seen once. The sample in question was CD4+ or CD8+ T cells sorted from blood, obtained in a trial of the OX40 agonist ivuxolimab. These TCRs come from an adult with an advanced solid tumor such as melanoma, head and neck, liver or kidney cancer. Each CDR3 is given with its conserved first and last residue.

J	V	CDR3
TRBJ2-4	TRBV2	CASSDGAGDAIQYF
TRBJ2-2	TRBV11-2	CASSSGQGVVGELFF
TRBJ1-1	TRBV27	CASSLSPRGATEAFF
TRBJ2-3	TRBV19	CASSIPASGSVTDTQYF
TRBJ1-1	TRBV7-9	CASSFREVAEAFF
TRBJ2-3	TRBV11-3	CASSSRTSGSGADTQYF
TRBJ1-1	TRBV5-1	CASSQLRGNTEAFF
TRBJ2-1	TRBV21-1	CASSRAGFDNEQFF
TRBJ1-1	TRBV6-1	CASSGQNMNTEAFF
TRBJ2-2	TRBV2	CASSERGLAGAGELFF
TRBJ1-1	TRBV27	CASSLLQGNTEAFF
TRBJ2-7	TRBV30	CAWSSAGAKRYEQYF
TRBJ1-1	TRBV15	CATSHRSELNTEAFF
TRBJ2-7	TRBV9	CASSFAQGGEQYF
TRBJ1-1	TRBV6-5	CASSYQGINTEAFF
TRBJ1-5	TRBV2	CASSDRQGNNQPQHF
TRBJ1-1	TRBV11-2	CASSPWSDLNTEAFF
TRBJ2-7	TRBV6-5	CASTRTDFDEQYF
TRBJ1-1	TRBV27	CASSQEGVTEAFF
TRBJ1-5	TRBV4-3	CASSQEASVGPQHF
TRBJ2-3	TRBV7-2	CASSLGGPVTDTQYF
TRBJ1-2	TRBV7-2	CASSPRQTYGYTF
TRBJ2-3	TRBV12-5	CASGFGDTQYF
TRBJ1-2	TRBV10-2	CASSGPGTYGYTF
TRBJ1-5	TRBV5-1	CASSWKSPSNQPQHF
TRBJ2-3	TRBV19	CASSSTGRTDTQYF
TRBJ2-7	TRBV25-1	CASSELLNEQYF
TRBJ2-7	TRBV28	CASSLPGSVREQYF
TRBJ2-3	TRBV19	CASSIAPGGATDTQYF
TRBJ1-2	TRBV19	CASTQTGVVYGYTF
TRBJ2-7	TRBV7-8	CASSFKSTGTGGHEQYF
TRBJ2-7	TRBV7-8	CASSTTLFYEQYF
TRBJ2-4	TRBV19	CASSTQDRLAKNIQYF
TRBJ1-1	TRBV28	CASSLRAGGTEAFF
TRBJ2-6	TRBV27	CASRGLQGAPSGANVLTF
TRBJ1-1	TRBV7-9	CASSLRALGGGTEAFF
TRBJ1-5	TRBV30	CAWSVKGASNQPQHF
TRBJ2-3	TRBV5-1	CASSPEGIHTDTQYF
TRBJ2-3	TRBV6-6	CASSRGGSQTQYF
TRBJ1-1	TRBV19	CASRLEGEAFF